The clone carrying this T cell receptor (beta chain) was counted once. These data belong to a study of blood T cell repertoires in COVID-19. As for the study in general: Spain, Italy and the United States supplied samples that represented acute and convalescent COVID-19.

Clones were read by immunoSEQ multiplex PCR, and TCRdb kept only the in-frame ones, dropping some. Found here are over 250,000 clones, about 88% of them singletons; the top ten hold roughly 2%. Germline assignment: CDR1 SGHAT and CDR2 FQNNGV. V trimming: 5 bases; J trimming: 10 bases; junction bases outside the gene matches: 6. The CDR3 length is 14 residues. Sequenced material: PBMCs or T cells enriched from blood (not recorded which). The chain has TRBV11-2 and TRBJ1-6; 9 positions agree with TRBD1. This receptor was identified in a woman aged 55-70 years in a cohort exposed to, infected with or recovered from COVID-19 (not recorded which). In DNA form, the CDR3 reads TGTGCCAGCAGCCCGGACAGGGGAGGGTCACCCCTCCACTTT. Translating it yields CASSPDRGGSPLHF.